This T cell receptor (beta chain) comes out of a study of T cell responses to AZD1222 COVID-19 vaccine. The table came from immunoSEQ multiplex PCR; TCRdb's copy has only in-frame clones and leaves some out. The table has about 150,000 clones, about nine tenths seen once; the top ten hold 1.5% to 2%. This CDR3 is built from 15 residues. V shed 2 bases and J shed 2 bases, with 10 bases lying between them. The germline gives CDR1 KGHDR, CDR2 SFDVKD. Sequencing used peripheral blood, obtained 28 days after the second AZD1222 dose. This sequence originates from an adult who received the AZD1222 COVID-19 vaccine. The chain employs TRBV24-1 and TRBJ2-3, with D perhaps matching TRBD1 or TRBD2 (6 bases each). CDR3 DNA sequence: TGTGCCACCAGTGATTGGCGGGACAACACAGATACGCAGTATTTT. Protein sequence: CATSDWRDNTDTQYF.